The T cell receptor beta chain under discussion was sequenced for a study of T cell responses to AZD1222 COVID-19 vaccine. Libraries were prepared by immunoSEQ multiplex PCR; TCRdb keeps only in-frame clonotypes and omits some of them. The sample contains 140,000 to 150,000 clones, around 85% of which appear only once. This clone was observed a handful of times. Trimming took off 4 bases at V and 10 bases at J, with 17 bases between the two ends. The CDR3 runs 15 residues. The germline gives CDR1 MGHRA, CDR2 YSYEKL. The chain has TRBV4-1 and TRBJ1-6, with D perhaps TRBD1 (5 bases). This clonotype was sampled from an adult in good health. The source material was peripheral blood, sampled on day 0 of AZD1222 vaccination. The CDR3 DNA reads as TGCGCCAGCAGCCTAATACGGGACGGTTACTCACCCCTCCACTTT. Encoded protein: CASSLIRDGYSPLHF.